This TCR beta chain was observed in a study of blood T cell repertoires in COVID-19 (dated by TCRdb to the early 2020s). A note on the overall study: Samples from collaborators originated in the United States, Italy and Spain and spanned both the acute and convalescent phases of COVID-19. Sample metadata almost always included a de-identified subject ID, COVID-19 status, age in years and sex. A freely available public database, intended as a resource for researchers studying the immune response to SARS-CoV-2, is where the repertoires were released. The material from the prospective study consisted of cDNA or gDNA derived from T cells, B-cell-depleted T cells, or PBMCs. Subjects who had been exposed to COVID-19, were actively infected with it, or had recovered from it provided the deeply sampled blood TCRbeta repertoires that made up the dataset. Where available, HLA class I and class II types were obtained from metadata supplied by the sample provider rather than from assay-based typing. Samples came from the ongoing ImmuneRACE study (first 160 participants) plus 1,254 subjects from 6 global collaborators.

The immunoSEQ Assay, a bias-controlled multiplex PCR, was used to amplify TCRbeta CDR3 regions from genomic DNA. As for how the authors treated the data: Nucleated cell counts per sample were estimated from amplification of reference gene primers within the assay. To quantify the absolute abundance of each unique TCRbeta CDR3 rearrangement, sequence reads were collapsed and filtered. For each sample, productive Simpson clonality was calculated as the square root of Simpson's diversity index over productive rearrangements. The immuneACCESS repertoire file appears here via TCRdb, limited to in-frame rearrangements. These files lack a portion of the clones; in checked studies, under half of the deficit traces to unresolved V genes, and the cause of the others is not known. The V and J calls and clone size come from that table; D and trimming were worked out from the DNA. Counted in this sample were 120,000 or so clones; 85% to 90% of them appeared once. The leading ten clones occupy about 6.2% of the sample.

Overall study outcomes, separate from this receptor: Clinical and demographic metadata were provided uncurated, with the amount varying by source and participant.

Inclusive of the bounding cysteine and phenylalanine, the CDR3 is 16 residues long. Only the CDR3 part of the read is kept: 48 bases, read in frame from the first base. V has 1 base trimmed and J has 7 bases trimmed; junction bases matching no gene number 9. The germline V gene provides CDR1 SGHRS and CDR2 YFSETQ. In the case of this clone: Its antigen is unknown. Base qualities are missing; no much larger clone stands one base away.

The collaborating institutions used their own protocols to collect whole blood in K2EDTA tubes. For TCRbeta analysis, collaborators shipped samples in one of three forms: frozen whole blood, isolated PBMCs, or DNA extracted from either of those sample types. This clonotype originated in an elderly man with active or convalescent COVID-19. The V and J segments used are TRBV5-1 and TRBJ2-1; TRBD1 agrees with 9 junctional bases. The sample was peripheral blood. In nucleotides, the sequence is TGCGCCAGCAGCTTGAGAACAGGGGGCCGTAGGAATGAGCAGTTCTTC. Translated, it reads CASSLRTGGRRNEQFF.